Shown below are 3 T cell receptor beta chains from a single sample sequenced in a study of blood T cell repertoires in COVID-19. Sequencing used immunoSEQ multiplex PCR; TCRdb keeps in-frame clones, though not all of them. The data show some 200,000 clones, about 79% seen once. Sequenced material: peripheral blood. These receptors all come from a human donor in a cohort sampled during active COVID-19.

V is TRBV30 and J is TRBJ2-3; D unresolved. Germline V gives CDR1 GTSNPN, CDR2 SVGIG (reference sequence). Trimming stripped 3 bases from V and 2 bases from J, with 18 bases between. This CDR3 is 16 amino acids long. The CDR3 is CAWSSMGRYPTDTQYF. The CDR3 DNA reads as TGTGCCTGGAGCTCAATGGGCAGGTATCCCACAGATACGCAGTATTTT.

The J gene is TRBJ2-7, the V gene TRBV5-4, with D hard to call. There are 15 residues in the CDR3. Germline CDR1 and CDR2: SGHNT and YYREEE (reference sequence). Trimming left V 0 bases short and J 2 bases short, with 12 bases between. This chain's CDR3 is CASSLDLGATYEQYF. The CDR3, as DNA: TGTGCCAGCAGCTTGGATCTCGGAGCGACCTACGAGCAGTACTTC.

This CDR3 reads CASSYSFQGQFGYTF. CDR3 nucleotide sequence: TGTGCCAGCAGTTACTCGTTTCAGGGCCAATTTGGCTACACCTTC. The rearrangement links TRBV6-5 to TRBJ1-2; possibly TRBD1 for D (5 bases). Per the germline V gene, CDR1 is MNHEY and CDR2 is SVGAGI. The CDR3 extends over 15 amino acids. With 0 bases removed from V and 7 bases from J, the gap between germline ends came to 15 bases.